This T cell receptor (beta chain) was recovered during a study of cytomegalovirus exposure and HLA in healthy donors. Findings and caveats of the study: The authors judged a highly shared variant cluster likely a sequencing artifact. A later analysis reported that several of the most significant clusters appeared to be linked to common viral pathogens, among them Epstein-Barr virus. In a later analysis, TCR association rates varied by HLA locus: DRB1 most, HLA-C fewest.

Amplification used 60 Vbeta primers and 13 Jbeta primers. This table comes from immunoSEQ multiplex PCR, and its TCRdb copy is limited to in-frame clones, with some not included. The table records 90,000 or so clones, about 76% of them present only once. On this clone: The antigen remains undetermined.

Germline V gene lookup returns CDR1 MNHNS and CDR2 SASEGT. Trimming cost V 2 bases and J 4 bases, with 12 bases left between them. The CDR3 extends over 16 amino acids. This TCR came from a man younger than 40 in good health and CMV-seropositive. V is TRBV6-1 and J is TRBJ1-6; no clear D gene. What was sequenced was PBMCs. The CDR3 DNA follows: TGTGCCAGCAGTGAAAATGAGGGTTTTTATAATTCACCCCTCCACTTT. It specifies CASSENEGFYNSPLHF.